Below are 14 T cell receptor beta chains sequenced from a single sample in a study of T-cell reconstitution after alpha-beta-depleted transplantation in children (dated by TCRdb to the mid-2010s). The time point tag for this specimen amounts to: day 60 (about 2 months) after transplantation. What the treatment or condition label conveys for this sample: allogeneic hematopoietic cell transplantation with graft depleted of TCRalphabeta T cells and CD19 B cells. The protocol used for the library was PCR. Sequencing used an Illumina HiSeq 2500. TCR libraries were prepared with molecular barcoding, using unique molecular identifiers to normalize TCRbeta repertoire quantification. The raw public data were reprocessed by TCRdb itself: fastp quality trimming at Q25, MiXCR clonotype calling, in-frame beta chains only. Every CDR3 protein is listed once, alongside the most common genes and DNA of its rows. The sample includes roughly 100,000 distinct CDR3 sequences, with less than 6% observed a single time. 6.1% of the sample comes from the top ten.

The sample here was PBMCs, mostly from graft donor cells, taken 60 days after TCRalphabeta/CD19-depleted stem cell transplant. Receptors originate from a female patient aged 2-10 years who had a stem cell transplant for Fanconi anemia, so the T cells may come from the graft donor.

This clonotype was detected a few times. The chain recombines TRBV30 with TRBJ2-2; D call uncertain. Germline loops: CDR1 GTSNPN, CDR2 SVGIG (reference sequence). Trimming pared 0 bases from V and 5 bases from J, leaving 7 bases between. The CDR3 contains 13 residues. This CDR3 reads CAWSVVVTGELFF. DNA of the CDR3: TGTGCCTGGAGTGTAGTAGTTACCGGGGAGCTGTTTTTT.

The chain carries TRBV5-1 and TRBJ2-7; the D call may be TRBD1 or TRBD2 (5 bases each). The CDR3 runs 15 residues. V was shortened by 4 bases and J by 3 bases, with 17 bases between the two germline ends. The germline gives CDR1 SGHRS, CDR2 YFSETQ. The CDR3 DNA reads as TGCGCCAGCAGCGGGCACCGGGACCACCTCTACGAGCAGTACTTC. This gives the protein CASSGHRDHLYEQYF.

The chain couples TRBV7-3 to TRBJ2-2; D remains unclear. CDR3 length: 16 residues. The germline V gene has CDR1 SGHTA and CDR2 FQGTGA. Trimming took off 3 bases at V and 2 bases at J, with 13 bases between the two ends. The CDR3 loop reads CASSFDSFLNTGELFF. CDR3 in DNA: TGTGCCAGCAGCTTTGACTCCTTTCTAAACACCGGGGAGCTGTTTTTT.

This clonotype was detected ten times or more. The chain combines TRBV18 with TRBJ2-1; maybe TRBD1 (6 bases). V lost 1 base to trimming and J lost 6 bases, with 16 bases between them. CDR1 and CDR2 from the germline V gene are KGHSH and LQKENI. There are 16 residues in the CDR3. The DNA of the CDR3 is TGTGCCAGCTCACCACGGCCGGGACAAACATCCAATGAGCAGTTCTTC. Encoded protein: CASSPRPGQTSNEQFF.

This clonotype was detected ten times or more. The chain has TRBV20-1 and TRBJ2-5, with 9 nucleotides matching TRBD1. Germline V gives CDR1 DFQATT, CDR2 SNEGSKA (reference sequence). The ends lost 2 bases at V and 4 bases at J; junction bases unmatched: 5. This CDR3 is 14 amino acids long. The CDR3 DNA reads as TGCAGTGCTAGACGGACAGGGGACAGAGAGACCCAGTACTTC. It yields the protein CSARRTGDRETQYF.

V usage is TRBV20-1 and J usage is TRBJ2-3, with 9 bases matching TRBD2. Looked up from germline, CDR1 is DFQATT and CDR2 is SNEGSKA (reference sequence). J was trimmed by 8 bases and V by 1 base; bases with no gene match: 10. The CDR3 is 15 residues long. This chain's CDR3 is CSARGLAGGVTTQYF. The CDR3 DNA reads TGCAGTGCTAGAGGGCTCGCGGGGGGGGTTACTACGCAGTATTTT.

This chain connects TRBV12-3 or TRBV12-4 to TRBJ2-7; 8 bases match TRBD2. The CDR3 consists of 14 residues. The ends lost 6 bases at V and 6 bases at J; junction bases unmatched: 10. Written as DNA, the CDR3 is TGTGCCAGCAGCCGCGGACTAGCTTTTGGCGAGCAGTACTTC. Translating gives CASSRGLAFGEQYF.

This clonotype showed up just a few times. The chain links TRBV7-8 to TRBJ1-2, with 9 bases lining up with TRBD1. CDR3 length: 15 amino acids. Germline V gives CDR1 SGHVS, CDR2 FQNEAQ. V was pared by 5 bases and J by 6 bases, with 10 bases of the junction left unmatched. This CDR3 reads CASSPRLWDRDGYTF. The CDR3 DNA reads as TGTGCCAGCAGCCCCCGGCTATGGGACAGGGATGGCTACACCTTC.

The rearrangement uses TRBV2 and TRBJ2-2; D not resolved. This CDR3 comprises 14 residues. Germline V gene sequence: CDR1 SNHLY, CDR2 FYNNEI. V dropped 4 bases and J dropped 7 bases, with 13 bases sitting between them. CDR3 nucleotide sequence: TGTGCCAGCAGTGGGGTTGGGGTCAGCGGGGAGCTGTTTTTT. It is translated as CASSGVGVSGELFF.

The chain has TRBV29-1 and TRBJ2-5, with 7 bases lining up with TRBD2. Germline trimming cut 3 bases from V and 4 bases from J; bases unmatched to any gene: 8. The V gene's germline CDR1 is SQVTM and CDR2 ANQGSEA. The CDR3 length is 14 residues. As DNA, the CDR3 is TGCAGCGTTGAGGGCGGGGGTTCGACAGAGACCCAGTACTTC. Translation gives CSVEGGGSTETQYF.

There are a few counts of this clonotype. The rearrangement links TRBV20-1 to TRBJ2-7, with a tentative D call TRBD1 (6 bases). This CDR3 spans 15 amino acids. Germline V gives CDR1 DFQATT, CDR2 SNEGSKA (reference sequence). With 2 bases removed from V and 2 bases from J, the gap between germline ends came to 16 bases. The CDR3 DNA reads as TGCAGTGCTAGAAGGATCAGGGGCAGTCCCTACGAGCAGTACTTC. It translates to CSARRIRGSPYEQYF.

The chain is built from TRBV12-3 or TRBV12-4 and TRBJ2-7; D unresolved. The V and J ends lost 3 bases and 2 bases respectively, with 11 bases between them. The CDR3 sequence is 14 residues long. The CDR3 here is CASSFLVNPYEQYF. In DNA, the CDR3 is TGTGCCAGCAGTTTTTTGGTTAACCCCTACGAGCAGTACTTC.

V gene TRBV15 combines with J gene TRBJ2-7; a weak D match, TRBD2 (6 bases). The ends were cut back, 0 bases at V and 7 bases at J, with 10 bases in the middle. The V gene's germline CDR1 is LNHNV and CDR2 YYDKDF (reference sequence). The CDR3 is 13 residues long. CDR3 residues: CATSRDRAGEQYF. CDR3 DNA sequence: TGTGCCACCAGCAGAGACCGGGCGGGGGAGCAGTACTTC.

Many counts were recorded for this clonotype. The CDR3 reads CASKPPGLGEETQYF. DNA for the CDR3: TGTGCCAGCAAACCTCCGGGACTAGGAGAAGAGACCCAGTACTTC. The rearrangement uses TRBV12-3 or TRBV12-4 and TRBJ2-5; 8 positions agree with TRBD2. The V gene end was trimmed by 7 bases and the J gene end by 3 bases; junction bases not matched to a gene: 10. CDR3 length equals 15 residues.